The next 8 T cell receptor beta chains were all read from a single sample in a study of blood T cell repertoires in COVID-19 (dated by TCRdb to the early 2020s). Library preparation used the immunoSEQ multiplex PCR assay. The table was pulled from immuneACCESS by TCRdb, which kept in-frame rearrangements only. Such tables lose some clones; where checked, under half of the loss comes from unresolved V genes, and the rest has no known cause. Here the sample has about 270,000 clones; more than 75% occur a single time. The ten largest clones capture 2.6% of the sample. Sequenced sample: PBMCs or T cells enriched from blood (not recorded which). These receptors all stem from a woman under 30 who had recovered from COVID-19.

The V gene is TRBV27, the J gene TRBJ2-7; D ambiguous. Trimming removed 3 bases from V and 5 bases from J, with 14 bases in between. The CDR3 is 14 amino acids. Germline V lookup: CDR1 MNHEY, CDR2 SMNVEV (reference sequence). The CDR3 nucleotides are TGTGCCAGCAGTTTCTTTGCCTGGGCCCACGAGCAGTACTTC. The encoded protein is CASSFFAWAHEQYF.

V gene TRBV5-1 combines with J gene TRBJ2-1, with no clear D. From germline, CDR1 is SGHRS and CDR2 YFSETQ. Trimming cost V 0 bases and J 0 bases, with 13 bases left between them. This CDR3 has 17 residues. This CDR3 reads CASSLGGAPSSYNEQFF. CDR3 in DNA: TGCGCCAGCAGCTTGGGAGGAGCTCCGAGCTCCTACAATGAGCAGTTCTTC. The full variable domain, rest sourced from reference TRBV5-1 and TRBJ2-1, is KAGVTQTPRYLIKTRGQQVTLSCSPISGHRSVSWYQQTPGQGLQFLFEYFSETQRNKGNFPGRFSGRQFSNSRSEMNVSTLELGDSALYLCASSLGGAPSSYNEQFFGPGTRLTVL.

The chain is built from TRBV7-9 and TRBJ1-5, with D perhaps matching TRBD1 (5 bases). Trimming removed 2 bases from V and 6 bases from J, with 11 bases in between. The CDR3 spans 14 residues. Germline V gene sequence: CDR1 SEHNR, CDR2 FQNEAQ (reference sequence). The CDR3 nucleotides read TGTGCCAGCAGCTTAACGGGGGTGGGTCAGCCCCAGCATTTT. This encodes CASSLTGVGQPQHF.

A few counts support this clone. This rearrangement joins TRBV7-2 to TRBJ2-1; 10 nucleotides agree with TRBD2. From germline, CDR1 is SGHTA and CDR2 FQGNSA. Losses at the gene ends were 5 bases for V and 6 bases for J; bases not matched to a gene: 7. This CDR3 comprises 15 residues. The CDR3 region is CASSTGTSARNEQFF. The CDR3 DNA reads TGTGCCAGCAGCACCGGGACTAGCGCCCGCAATGAGCAGTTCTTC.

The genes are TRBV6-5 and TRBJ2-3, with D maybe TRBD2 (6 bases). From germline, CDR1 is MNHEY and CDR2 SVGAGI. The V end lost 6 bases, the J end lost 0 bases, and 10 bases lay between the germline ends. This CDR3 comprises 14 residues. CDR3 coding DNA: TGTGCCAGCAGCGGGACTGTTAGCACAGATACGCAGTATTTT. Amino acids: CASSGTVSTDTQYF.

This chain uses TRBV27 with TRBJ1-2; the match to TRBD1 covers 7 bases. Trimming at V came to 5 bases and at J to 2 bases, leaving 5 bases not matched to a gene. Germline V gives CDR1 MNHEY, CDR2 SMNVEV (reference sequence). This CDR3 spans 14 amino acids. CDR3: CASSVTGQNYGYTF. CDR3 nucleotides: TGTGCCAGCAGTGTGACGGGACAGAACTATGGCTACACCTTC.

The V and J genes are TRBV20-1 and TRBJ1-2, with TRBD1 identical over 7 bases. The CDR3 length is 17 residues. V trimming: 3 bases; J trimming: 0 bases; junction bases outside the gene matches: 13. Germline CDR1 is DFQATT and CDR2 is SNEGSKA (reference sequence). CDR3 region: CSASGTAYPPTNYGYTF. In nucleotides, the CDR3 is TGCAGTGCTAGTGGGACAGCCTATCCCCCAACTAACTATGGCTACACCTTC.

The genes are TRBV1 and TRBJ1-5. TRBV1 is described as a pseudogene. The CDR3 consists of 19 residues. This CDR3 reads CTSSQDRGAAQGSNQPQHF. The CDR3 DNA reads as TGCACCAGCAGCCAAGATCGGGGGGCCGCTCAGGGTAGCAATCAGCCCCAGCATTTT.